Shown below are 29 T cell receptor beta chains from a single sample sequenced in a study of blood T cell repertoires in COVID-19. Profiled with immunoSEQ multiplex PCR; TCRdb holds only in-frame clones, not every one. The table lists under 95,000 clones, over 75% of them singletons. Specimen: peripheral blood. Source of these receptors: a man aged 50 to 59 with COVID-19, enrolled during active disease.

The chain couples TRBV5-5 to TRBJ2-7; no clear D. CDR3 length: 13 amino acids. Trimming left V 5 bases short and J 0 bases short, with 9 bases between. Germline V gene data show CDR1 as SGHKS and CDR2 as YYEKEE (reference sequence). The CDR3 DNA is TGTGCCAGCAGTCCGACAAGCTCCTACGAGCAGTACTTC. This codes for CASSPTSSYEQYF. Variable domain in full (rest from reference TRBV5-5 and TRBJ2-7): DAGVTQSPTHLIKTRGQQVTLRCSPISGHKSVSWYQQVLGQGPQFIFQYYEKEERGRGNFPDRFSARQFPNYSSELNVNALLLGDSALYLCASSPTSSYEQYFGPGTRLTVT.

V is TRBV6-5 and J is TRBJ1-2; D gene uncertain. The CDR3 has 13 residues. Germline CDR1 and CDR2: MNHEY and SVGAGI. Trimming shortened V by 7 bases and J by 8 bases, and 17 bases separated the two germline ends. The CDR3 loop is CASKRREGGGYTF. As DNA, the CDR3 is TGTGCCAGCAAAAGGCGGGAAGGAGGAGGCTACACCTTC.

The chain couples TRBV25-1 to TRBJ2-7; no firm D call. Germline V lookup: CDR1 MGHDK, CDR2 SYGVNS. V was shortened by 4 bases and J by 3 bases, with 4 bases between the two germline ends. The CDR3 is 11 amino acids. The CDR3 coding sequence is TGTGCCAGCAGTGTCGGCTACGAGCAGTACTTC. The encoded protein is CASSVGYEQYF.

This chain's CDR3 is CASSLFGTGDSTEAFF. For the CDR3, the DNA is TGTGCCAGCAGCTTATTCGGAACAGGGGATTCCACTGAAGCTTTCTTT. This chain links TRBV7-8 with TRBJ1-1, with 7 bases aligning to TRBD1. The CDR3 is 16 residues long. Trimming cost V 2 bases and J 4 bases; bases outside gene matches: 10. Germline V gene lookup returns CDR1 SGHVS and CDR2 FQNEAQ.

J is TRBJ1-4 and V is TRBV3-1 (or the pseudogene TRBV3-2); the D gene is possibly TRBD1 (6 bases). This CDR3 comprises 12 residues. The ends were cut back, 2 bases at V and 8 bases at J, with 6 bases in the middle. The germline gives CDR1 LGHDT, CDR2 YNNKEL (reference sequence). CDR3 residues: CASSQTGEKLFF. The CDR3 DNA is TGTGCCAGCAGCCAAACAGGGGAAAAACTGTTTTTT.

The chain combines TRBV24-1 with TRBJ1-2; TRBD1 might be the D (5 bases). V shed 4 bases and J shed 8 bases, with 22 bases lying between them. The CDR3 length is 16 residues. Germline V gives CDR1 KGHDR, CDR2 SFDVKD. The CDR3 loop reads CATSESGSTGERGYTF. CDR3 DNA sequence: TGTGCCACCAGTGAGTCCGGGTCGACGGGGGAGAGGGGCTACACCTTC.

The rearrangement joins TRBV11-3 to TRBJ2-1; 7 bases are shared with TRBD2. CDR3 length: 13 amino acids. J gave up 9 bases and V 5 bases, and 7 bases lay outside the gene matches. Germline loops: CDR1 SGHNT, CDR2 YENEEA. The CDR3 nucleotides read TGTGCCAGCAGCCAGCTAGCGGAAGGTGAGCAGTTCTTC. Translation gives CASSQLAEGEQFF. Complete variable domain (other parts from reference TRBV11-3 and TRBJ2-1): EAGVVQSPRYKIIEKKQPVAFWCNPISGHNTLYWYLQNLGQGPELLIRYENEEAVDDSQLPKDRFSAERLKGVDSTLKIQPAELGDSAVYLCASSQLAEGEQFFGPGTRLTVL.

This sequence joins TRBV4-3 and TRBJ2-1; 7 bases fit TRBD2. J was trimmed by 2 bases and V by 2 bases; bases with no gene match: 6. CDR1 is LGHNA, CDR2 YSLEER, per germline. This CDR3 contains 16 residues. The CDR3 sequence: CASSQSAGEPYNEQFF. The CDR3 nucleotides are TGCGCCAGCAGCCAATCTGCGGGAGAACCCTACAATGAGCAGTTCTTC.

The V and J genes are TRBV3-1 (or the pseudogene TRBV3-2) and TRBJ2-7; 14 nucleotides agree with TRBD2. V trimming: 4 bases; J trimming: 6 bases; junction bases outside the gene matches: 5. Germline CDR1 is LGHDT and CDR2 is YNNKEL (reference sequence). This CDR3 has 15 amino acids. The CDR3 loop is CASSRWTSGRSEQYF. The CDR3 DNA reads TGTGCCAGCAGCCGCTGGACTAGCGGGAGGTCCGAGCAGTACTTC.

The sample holds one count of this clone. V is TRBV6-5 and J is TRBJ1-2, with D possibly being TRBD1 (6 bases). This CDR3 has 13 residues. With 6 bases removed from V and 8 bases from J, the gap between germline ends came to 16 bases. The germline V gene has CDR1 MNHEY and CDR2 SVGAGI. CDR3 sequence (DNA): TGTGCCAGCAGGAACAGGGAGGGCGGAGGCTACACCTTC. Its translation: CASRNREGGGYTF.

This chain links TRBV14 with TRBJ2-3; a weak D match, TRBD2 (5 bases). Germline-derived CDR1 and CDR2 are SGHDN and FVKESK. Trimming left V 1 base short and J 0 bases short, with 11 bases between. This CDR3 has 16 amino acids. CDR3 residues: CASSQGKGGSTDTQYF. Written as DNA, the CDR3 is TGTGCCAGCAGCCAAGGAAAAGGAGGAAGCACAGATACGCAGTATTTT.

The chain joins TRBV28 to TRBJ1-6, with D maybe TRBD1 (5 bases). V was trimmed by 6 bases and J by 5 bases, leaving 17 bases between them. The CDR3 runs to 16 residues. Germline V gene sequence: CDR1 MDHEN, CDR2 SYDVKM. The CDR3 protein is CASRDRGPGNNSPLHF. CDR3 bases: TGTGCCAGCAGAGATAGAGGACCAGGGAATAATTCACCCCTCCACTTT.

V usage is TRBV7-9 and J usage is TRBJ1-4; no clear D. Germline V gives CDR1 SEHNR, CDR2 FQNEAQ (reference sequence). This CDR3 spans 14 amino acids. Trimming removed 6 bases from V and 8 bases from J, with 16 bases in between. Written as DNA, the CDR3 is TGTGCCAGCAGTGATCCGGGGATTGGAGAAAAACTGTTTTTT. It codes for CASSDPGIGEKLFF.

The genes are TRBV7-2 and TRBJ1-1, with 8 bases identical to TRBD1. J gave up 1 base and V 1 base, and 5 bases lay outside the gene matches. Germline V gene lookup returns CDR1 SGHTA and CDR2 FQGNSA. There are 16 residues in the CDR3. CDR3 in amino acids: CASSLDGTGGNTEAFF. CDR3 in DNA: TGTGCCAGCAGCTTAGACGGCACAGGGGGGAACACTGAAGCTTTCTTT.

This chain links TRBV19 with TRBJ2-7, with 8 bases identical to TRBD1. The CDR3 sequence is 13 residues long. After removal of 5 bases from V and 3 bases from J, the junction contained 3 bases not matched to a gene. CDR1 and CDR2 from the germline V gene are LNHDA and SQIVND (reference sequence). CDR3 loop: CASSYDRGYEQYF. The CDR3 DNA follows: TGTGCCAGTAGTTATGACAGGGGCTACGAGCAGTACTTC.

This CDR3 is CASSLVRGATGELFF. The CDR3 bases are TGTGCCAGCAGCTTGGTCCGGGGGGCGACCGGGGAGCTGTTTTTT. V and J are TRBV5-8 and TRBJ2-2; possibly TRBD2 for D (7 bases). The length of the CDR3 is 15 residues. In germline, CDR1 is SGHTS, CDR2 YDEGEE. V gave up 0 bases and J gave up 5 bases, with 11 bases separating them. The variable domain in full, completed from reference TRBV5-8 and TRBJ2-2, reads EAGVTQSPTHLIKTRGQQATLRCSPISGHTSVYWYQQALGLGLQFLLWYDEGEERNRGNFPPRFSGRQFPNYSSELNVNALELEDSALYLCASSLVRGATGELFFGEGSRLTVL.

This clone was detected a few times. The rearrangement joins TRBV25-1 to TRBJ2-3, with D perhaps TRBD2 (6 bases). The V gene's germline CDR1 is MGHDK and CDR2 SYGVNS. The CDR3 is 14 residues long. The V end was cut by 7 bases, the J end by 5 bases, with 16 bases between. This CDR3 reads CASTFAGSGDTQYF. The CDR3 DNA is TGTGCCAGCACGTTTGCCGGGAGCGGAGATACGCAGTATTTT. The full variable domain, with the rest looked up from reference TRBV25-1 and TRBJ2-3, is EADIYQTPRYLVIGTGKKITLECSQTMGHDKMYWYQQDPGMELHLIHYSYGVNSTEKGDLSSESTVSRIRTEHFPLTLESARPSHTSQYLCASTFAGSGDTQYFGPGTRLTVL.

This chain joins TRBV4-1 and TRBJ1-3, with 11 bases that match TRBD1. The CDR3 consists of 22 residues. The germline CDR1 and CDR2 sequences are MGHRA and YSYEKL. Unmatched junction bases numbered 17, after V lost 1 base and J lost 0 bases. The CDR3 coding sequence is TGCGCCAGCAGCCAAGGGCTCATCGGGACAGGGGGGTTGATTAGCTCTGGAAACACCATATATTTT. Its translation is CASSQGLIGTGGLISSGNTIYF.

The V call is TRBV5-4, the J call TRBJ2-1; perhaps TRBD1 as D (5 bases). The V gene lost 4 bases and the J gene lost 6 bases, with 14 bases spanning the gap. In germline, CDR1 is SGHNT, CDR2 YYREEE (reference sequence). The CDR3 contains 14 residues. In DNA, the CDR3 is TGTGCCAGCAGCAAGAAGGGTAGGGGCAATGAGCAGTTCTTC. It encodes CASSKKGRGNEQFF.

The chain recombines TRBV10-2 with TRBJ1-1; D is uncertain. V was cut by 7 bases and J by 8 bases, with 20 bases left in between. CDR3 length: 14 residues. Germline V CDR1 and CDR2: WSHSY, SAAADI. CDR3 sequence (DNA): TGCGCCAGCATCCTCTCCACGTTTCGCGGAGAAGCTTTCTTT. This codes for CASILSTFRGEAFF.

The chain links TRBV15 to TRBJ2-2; 8 bases match TRBD2. CDR3 length: 16 amino acids. The germline V gene has CDR1 LNHNV and CDR2 YYDKDF (reference sequence). V gave up 0 bases and J gave up 5 bases; unmatched junction bases: 5. CDR3 sequence reads: CATSREAGGYTGELFF. The CDR3 nucleotides are TGTGCCACCAGCAGAGAGGCGGGAGGTTATACCGGGGAGCTGTTTTTT.

The chain links TRBV6-5 to TRBJ2-3, with 8 bases fitting TRBD1. This CDR3 region has 15 residues. Trimming at V came to 2 bases and at J to 0 bases, leaving 1 base not matched to a gene. The germline CDR1 and CDR2 sequences are MNHEY and SVGAGI. The CDR3 nucleotides read TGTGCCAGCAGTTACCAGGGGGCGAGCACAGATACGCAGTATTTT. Encoded protein: CASSYQGASTDTQYF.

This clone was seen once. The rearrangement uses TRBV28 and TRBJ1-1, with 7 bases aligning to TRBD1. J was trimmed by 7 bases and V by 7 bases; bases with no gene match: 9. Germline V gives CDR1 MDHEN, CDR2 SYDVKM. CDR3 size: 13 residues. CDR3 residues: CASTRRGQSEAFF. CDR3 sequence (DNA): TGTGCCAGCACCCGTAGGGGACAGAGTGAAGCTTTCTTT.

This clone was seen only once. V gene TRBV7-2 combines with J gene TRBJ2-1, with TRBD2 matching over 7 bases. J gave up 4 bases and V 4 bases, and 10 bases lay outside the gene matches. The CDR3 consists of 16 residues. Germline values: CDR1 SGHTA, CDR2 FQGNSA. The CDR3 sequence is CASSSAGLAAYNEQFF. Here the CDR3 DNA reads TGTGCCAGCAGCTCGGCAGGGCTAGCGGCTTACAATGAGCAGTTCTTC.

The rearrangement uses TRBV6-5 and TRBJ2-7; D may be TRBD1 (5 bases). The CDR3 consists of 14 residues. Trimming pared 8 bases from V and 2 bases from J, leaving 16 bases between. The germline V gene has CDR1 MNHEY and CDR2 SVGAGI. The CDR3 DNA reads TGTGCCAGCCGAAGGGGCTCTGGGACCTACGAGCAGTACTTC. Translated: CASRRGSGTYEQYF.

The V gene is TRBV27, the J gene TRBJ2-2; 8 nucleotides align to TRBD2. CDR3 length equals 14 residues. CDR1 and CDR2 (germline): MNHEY, SMNVEV (reference sequence). With V trimmed by 8 bases and J by 7 bases, 9 bases remained unmatched. As DNA, the CDR3 is TGTGCCAGCGCAAAGCGGGAGTTGGACGGGGAGCTGTTTTTT. Protein: CASAKRELDGELFF.

V is TRBV5-1 and J is TRBJ2-3; 11 nucleotides agree with TRBD2. Germline V gene data show CDR1 as SGHRS and CDR2 as YFSETQ. The CDR3 runs to 16 residues. The J segment lost 3 bases and the V segment lost 2 bases, leaving 5 bases of the junction unmatched. CDR3 DNA: TGCGCCAGCAGCTTATTGACTAGCGGGAATACAGATACGCAGTATTTT. Translation: CASSLLTSGNTDTQYF.

This rearrangement joins TRBV27 to TRBJ2-5; TRBD2 matches 10 bases. The germline V gene has CDR1 MNHEY and CDR2 SMNVEV (reference sequence). The CDR3 loop spans 13 amino acids. J was trimmed by 5 bases and V by 5 bases; bases with no gene match: 2. The chain's CDR3 is CASSQTSGETQYF. The CDR3 DNA follows: TGTGCCAGCAGTCAGACTAGCGGGGAGACCCAGTACTTC.

The J gene is TRBJ1-5, the V gene TRBV6-4; possible D gene TRBD1, 5 bases. Trimming shortened V by 7 bases and J by 5 bases, and 12 bases separated the two germline ends. The CDR3 covers 13 residues. Germline CDR1 and CDR2: MRHNA and SNTAGT. DNA of the CDR3: TGTGCCAGCAAACGACAGCTATATCAGCCCCAGCATTTT. This translates into CASKRQLYQPQHF.